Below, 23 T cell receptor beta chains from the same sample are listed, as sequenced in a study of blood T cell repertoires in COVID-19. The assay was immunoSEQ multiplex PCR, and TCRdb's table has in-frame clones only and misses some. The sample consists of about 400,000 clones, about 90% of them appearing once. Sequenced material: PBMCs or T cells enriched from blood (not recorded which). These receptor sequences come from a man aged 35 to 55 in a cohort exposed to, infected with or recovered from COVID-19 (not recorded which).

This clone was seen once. The chain's CDR3 is CASSLTPARRDTIYF. Written as DNA, the CDR3 is TGTGCCAGCAGCCTGACACCGGCTCGGCGTGACACCATATATTTT. J is TRBJ1-3 and V is TRBV7-9; D is ambiguous. CDR3 length: 15 residues. Between the trimmed V and J ends, which lost 5 bases and 8 bases, there was a span of 19 bases. CDR1 SEHNR and CDR2 FQNEAQ come from the germline V gene (reference sequence).

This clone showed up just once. CDR3 sequence: CASSEPLVSYNEQFF. The CDR3 nucleotides are TGTGCCAGCAGTGAACCCCTAGTCTCCTACAATGAGCAGTTCTTC. The gene calls are TRBV2 and TRBJ2-1; D remains ambiguous. Germline loops: CDR1 SNHLY, CDR2 FYNNEI. This CDR3 has 15 amino acids. Trimming took 2 bases from V and 0 from J, leaving 8 bases between them.

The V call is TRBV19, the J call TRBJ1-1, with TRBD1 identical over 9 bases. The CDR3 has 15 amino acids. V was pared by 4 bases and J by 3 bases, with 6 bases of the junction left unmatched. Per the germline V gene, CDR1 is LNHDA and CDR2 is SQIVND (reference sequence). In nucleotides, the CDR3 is TGTGCCAGTAGTAAACCCCGGGACAGGGACACTGAAGCTTTCTTT. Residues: CASSKPRDRDTEAFF.

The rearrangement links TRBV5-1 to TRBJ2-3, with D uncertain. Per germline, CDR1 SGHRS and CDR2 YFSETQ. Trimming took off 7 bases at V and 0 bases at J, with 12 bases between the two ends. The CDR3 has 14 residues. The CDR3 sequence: CASGARSSTDTQYF. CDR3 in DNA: TGCGCCAGCGGAGCTAGATCCAGCACAGATACGCAGTATTTT.

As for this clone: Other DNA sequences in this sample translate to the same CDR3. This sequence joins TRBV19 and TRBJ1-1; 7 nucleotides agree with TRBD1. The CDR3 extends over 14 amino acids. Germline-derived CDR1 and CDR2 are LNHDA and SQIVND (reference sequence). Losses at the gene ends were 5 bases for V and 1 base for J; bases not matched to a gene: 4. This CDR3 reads CASSPQGRNTEAFF. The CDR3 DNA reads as TGTGCCAGTAGTCCACAGGGGCGGAACACTGAAGCTTTCTTT.

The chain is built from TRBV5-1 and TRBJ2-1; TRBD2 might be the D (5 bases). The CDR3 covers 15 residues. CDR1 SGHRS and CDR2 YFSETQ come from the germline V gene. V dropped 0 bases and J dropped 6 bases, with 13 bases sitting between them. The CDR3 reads CASSLGGRSVNEQFF. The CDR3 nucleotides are TGCGCCAGCAGCTTGGGAGGGAGATCCGTCAATGAGCAGTTCTTC.

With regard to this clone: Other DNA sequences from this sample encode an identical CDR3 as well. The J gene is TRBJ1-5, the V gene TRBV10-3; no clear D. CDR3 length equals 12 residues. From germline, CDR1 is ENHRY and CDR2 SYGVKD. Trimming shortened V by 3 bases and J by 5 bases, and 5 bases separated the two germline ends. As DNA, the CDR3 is TGTGCCATCAGTGACCGAGATCAGCCCCAGCATTTT. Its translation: CAISDRDQPQHF.

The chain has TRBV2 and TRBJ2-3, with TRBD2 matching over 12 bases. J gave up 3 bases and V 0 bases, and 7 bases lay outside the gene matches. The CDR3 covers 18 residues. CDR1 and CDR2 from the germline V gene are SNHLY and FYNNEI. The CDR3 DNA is TGTGCCAGCAGTGAAGCATGGTCTAGCGGGAGGGCAACAGATACGCAGTATTTT. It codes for CASSEAWSSGRATDTQYF.

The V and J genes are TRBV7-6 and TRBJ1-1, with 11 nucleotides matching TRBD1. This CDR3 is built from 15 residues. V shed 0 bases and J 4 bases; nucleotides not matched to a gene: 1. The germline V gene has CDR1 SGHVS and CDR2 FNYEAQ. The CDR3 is CASSLAGQGATEAFF. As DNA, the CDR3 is TGTGCCAGCAGCTTAGCCGGACAGGGGGCCACTGAAGCTTTCTTT.

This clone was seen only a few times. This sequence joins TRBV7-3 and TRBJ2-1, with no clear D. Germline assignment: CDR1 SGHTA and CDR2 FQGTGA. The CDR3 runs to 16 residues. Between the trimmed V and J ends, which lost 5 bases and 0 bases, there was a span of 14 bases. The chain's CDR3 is CASSLRSQSSYNEQFF. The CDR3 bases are TGTGCCAGCAGCCTTAGGTCACAGAGCTCCTACAATGAGCAGTTCTTC.

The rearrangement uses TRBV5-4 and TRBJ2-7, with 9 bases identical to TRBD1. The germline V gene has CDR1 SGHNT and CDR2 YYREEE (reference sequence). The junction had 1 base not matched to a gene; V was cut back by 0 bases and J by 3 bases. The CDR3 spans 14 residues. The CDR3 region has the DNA TGTGCCAGCAGCTTGGAGACAGGGGGCTACGAGCAGTACTTC. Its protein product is CASSLETGGYEQYF. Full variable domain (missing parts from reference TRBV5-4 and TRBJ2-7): ETGVTQSPTHLIKTRGQQVTLRCSSQSGHNTVSWYQQALGQGPQFIFQYYREEENGRGNFPPRFSGLQFPNYSSELNVNALELDDSALYLCASSLETGGYEQYFGPGTRLTVT.

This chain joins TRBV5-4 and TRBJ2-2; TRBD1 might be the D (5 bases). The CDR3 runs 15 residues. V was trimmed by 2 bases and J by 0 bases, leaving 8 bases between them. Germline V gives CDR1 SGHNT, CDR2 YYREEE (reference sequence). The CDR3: CASSFGAANTGELFF. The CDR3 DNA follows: TGTGCCAGCAGCTTTGGGGCAGCGAACACCGGGGAGCTGTTTTTT.

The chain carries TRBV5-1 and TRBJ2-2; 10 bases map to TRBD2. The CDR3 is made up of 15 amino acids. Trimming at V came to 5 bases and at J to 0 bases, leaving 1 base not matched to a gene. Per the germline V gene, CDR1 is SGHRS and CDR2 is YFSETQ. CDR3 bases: TGCGCCAGCAGTACTAGCGGGACGAACACCGGGGAGCTGTTTTTT. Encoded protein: CASSTSGTNTGELFF.

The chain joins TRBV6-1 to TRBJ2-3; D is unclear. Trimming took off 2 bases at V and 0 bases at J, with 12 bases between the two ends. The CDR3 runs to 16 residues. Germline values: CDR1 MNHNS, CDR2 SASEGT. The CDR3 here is CASSELGRTSTDTQYF. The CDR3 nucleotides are TGTGCCAGCAGTGAACTCGGTAGAACTAGCACAGATACGCAGTATTTT.

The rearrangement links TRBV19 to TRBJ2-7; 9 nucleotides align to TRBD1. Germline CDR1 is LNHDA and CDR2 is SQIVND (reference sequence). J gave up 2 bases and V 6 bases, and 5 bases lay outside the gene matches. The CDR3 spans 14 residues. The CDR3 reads CASSPTGGPYEQYF. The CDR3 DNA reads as TGTGCCAGTAGCCCGACAGGGGGGCCCTACGAGCAGTACTTC.

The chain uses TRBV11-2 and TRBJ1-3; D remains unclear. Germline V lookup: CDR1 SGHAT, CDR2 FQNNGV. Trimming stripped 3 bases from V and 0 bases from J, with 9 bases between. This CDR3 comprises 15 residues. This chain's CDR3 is CASSFQWSSGNTIYF. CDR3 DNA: TGTGCCAGCAGCTTTCAGTGGAGCTCTGGAAACACCATATATTTT.

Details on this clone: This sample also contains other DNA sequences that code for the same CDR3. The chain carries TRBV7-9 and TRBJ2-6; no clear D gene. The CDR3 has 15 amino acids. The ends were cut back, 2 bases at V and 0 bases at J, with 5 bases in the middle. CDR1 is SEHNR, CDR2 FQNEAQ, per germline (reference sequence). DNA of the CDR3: TGTGCCAGCAGCTTATTCCTCTCTGGGGCCAACGTCCTGACTTTC. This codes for CASSLFLSGANVLTF.

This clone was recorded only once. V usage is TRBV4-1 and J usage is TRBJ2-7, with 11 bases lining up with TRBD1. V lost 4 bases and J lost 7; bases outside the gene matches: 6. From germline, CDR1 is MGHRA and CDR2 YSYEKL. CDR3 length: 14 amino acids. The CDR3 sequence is CASSRGQGAKEQYF. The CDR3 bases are TGCGCCAGCAGCCGTGGACAGGGGGCAAAGGAGCAGTACTTC.

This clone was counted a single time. The CDR3: CASSYITDTGELFF. The CDR3 nucleotides read TGCGCCAGCAGTTATATTACTGACACCGGGGAGCTGTTTTTT. The chain has TRBV5-1 and TRBJ2-2; D call uncertain. Germline V CDR1 and CDR2: SGHRS, YFSETQ. The CDR3 length is 14 residues. Trimming took 5 bases from V and 3 from J, leaving 11 bases between them.

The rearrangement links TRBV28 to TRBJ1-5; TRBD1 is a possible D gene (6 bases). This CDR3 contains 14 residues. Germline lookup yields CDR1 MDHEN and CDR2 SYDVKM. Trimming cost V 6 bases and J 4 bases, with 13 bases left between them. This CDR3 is CASRETGKNQPQHF. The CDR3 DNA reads TGTGCCAGCAGGGAAACAGGGAAGAATCAGCCCCAGCATTTT.

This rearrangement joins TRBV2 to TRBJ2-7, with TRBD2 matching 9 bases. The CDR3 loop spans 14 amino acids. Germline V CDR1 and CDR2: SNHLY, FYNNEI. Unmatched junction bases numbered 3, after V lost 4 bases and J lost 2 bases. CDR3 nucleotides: TGTGCCAGCAGTGTACTAGCGGGTACCTACGAGCAGTACTTC. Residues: CASSVLAGTYEQYF.

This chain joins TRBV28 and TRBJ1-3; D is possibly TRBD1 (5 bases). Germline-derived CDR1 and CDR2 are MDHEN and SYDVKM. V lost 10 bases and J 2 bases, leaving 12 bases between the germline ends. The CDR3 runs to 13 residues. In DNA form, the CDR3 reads TGTGCCACCGTTCAGGGTACTGGAAACACCATATATTTT. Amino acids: CATVQGTGNTIYF.

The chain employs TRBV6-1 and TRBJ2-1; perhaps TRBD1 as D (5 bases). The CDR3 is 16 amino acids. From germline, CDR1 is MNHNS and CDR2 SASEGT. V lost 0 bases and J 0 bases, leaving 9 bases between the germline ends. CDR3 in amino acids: CASSEALQGSYNEQFF. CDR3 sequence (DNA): TGTGCCAGCAGTGAAGCGTTGCAGGGCTCCTACAATGAGCAGTTCTTC.